These 17 T cell receptor beta chains were sequenced from one sample in a study of T cell responses to AZD1222 COVID-19 vaccine. Profiled with immunoSEQ multiplex PCR; TCRdb holds only in-frame clones, not every one. The sample holds over 150,000 clones, more than 85% seen once. Source: peripheral blood, taken 28 days after the second AZD1222 dose. These receptors all stem from an adult who received the AZD1222 COVID-19 vaccine.

The V gene is TRBV12-3 or TRBV12-4, the J gene TRBJ2-2; unclear D gene. The CDR3 contains 12 residues. The V gene lost 8 bases and the J gene lost 3 bases, with 7 bases spanning the gap. CDR3 amino acids: CASPRYTGELFF. In DNA form, the CDR3 reads TGTGCCAGCCCTCGGTACACCGGGGAGCTGTTTTTT.

The sample holds a few counts of this clone. V and J are TRBV11-2 and TRBJ2-3; perhaps TRBD2 as D (5 bases). CDR1 and CDR2 from the germline V gene are SGHAT and FQNNGV. This CDR3 has 16 amino acids. Trimming removed 8 bases at V and 2 bases at J, with 20 bases between. CDR3 bases: TGTGCCAGCGTCCCCCAGCGAGGGCTCCCCACAGATACGCAGTATTTT. It codes for CASVPQRGLPTDTQYF.

The genes are TRBV5-1 and TRBJ1-3; D is uncertain. V was clipped by 0 bases and J by 4 bases, with 8 bases between them. The CDR3 consists of 14 residues. Germline CDR1 reads SGHRS; CDR2 reads YFSETQ. CDR3 sequence: CASSLAGPGNTIYF. CDR3 nucleotides: TGCGCCAGCAGCTTGGCTGGTCCAGGAAACACCATATATTTT.

The rearrangement joins TRBV20-1 to TRBJ2-1; D is unresolved. Germline V gene data show CDR1 as DFQATT and CDR2 as SNEGSKA (reference sequence). Trimming removed 3 bases at V and 5 bases at J, with 8 bases between. The CDR3 length is 12 residues. CDR3 sequence reads: CSASLTDNEQFF. The CDR3 DNA reads TGCAGTGCTAGTTTAACCGACAATGAGCAGTTCTTC.

This chain connects TRBV2 to TRBJ1-1; 10 positions match TRBD1. The CDR3 runs 13 residues. V lost 10 bases to trimming and J lost 4 bases; unmatched junction nucleotides: 6. CDR1 SNHLY and CDR2 FYNNEI come from the germline V gene. In DNA, the CDR3 is TGTGCCACAGACAGGGGGCGACTCACTGAAGCTTTCTTT. Amino acids: CATDRGRLTEAFF.

The chain links TRBV5-1 to TRBJ1-1; D is possibly TRBD1 (6 bases). This CDR3 has 14 amino acids. V lost 7 bases to trimming and J lost 0 bases, with 13 bases between them. CDR1 and CDR2 from the germline V gene are SGHRS and YFSETQ. The CDR3 bases are TGCGCCAGCGCGGGAACAGGGATGAACACTGAAGCTTTCTTT. It codes for CASAGTGMNTEAFF.

The rearrangement uses TRBV3-1 (or the pseudogene TRBV3-2) and TRBJ1-5; weak D call: TRBD1 (6 bases). V gave up 5 bases and J gave up 5 bases, with 10 bases separating them. Germline V gene sequence: CDR1 LGHDT, CDR2 YNNKEL (reference sequence). This CDR3 contains 13 residues. The CDR3 nucleotides are TGTGCCAGCAGCAGGGGGAGGGATCAGCCCCAGCATTTT. This encodes CASSRGRDQPQHF.

The chain joins TRBV6-5 to TRBJ1-3; no definite D call. Trimming removed 7 bases from V and 2 bases from J, with 15 bases in between. The CDR3 spans 15 residues. The germline gives CDR1 MNHEY, CDR2 SVGAGI. The CDR3 nucleotides are TGTGCCAGCACCGCGGACGGCTCTACTGGAAACACCATATATTTT. Amino acids: CASTADGSTGNTIYF.

V and J are TRBV6-6 and TRBJ1-2; 8 bases agree with TRBD1. After removal of 8 bases from V and 4 bases from J, the junction contained 6 bases not matched to a gene. There are 13 residues in the CDR3. Germline V CDR1 and CDR2: MNHNY, SVGAGI (reference sequence). CDR3 residues: CASSGGTGYGYTF. The CDR3 coding sequence is TGTGCCAGCTCCGGAGGGACAGGCTATGGCTACACCTTC.

The V and J genes are TRBV4-1 and TRBJ1-1; no clear D. Germline CDR1 reads MGHRA; CDR2 reads YSYEKL. This CDR3 contains 14 residues. The V and J ends lost 1 base and 4 bases respectively, with 10 bases between them. The CDR3 loop reads CASSQVGLSTEAFF. The CDR3 bases are TGCGCCAGCAGCCAAGTAGGGCTATCCACTGAAGCTTTCTTT.

This clone was observed a handful of times. This chain connects TRBV5-1 to TRBJ1-2; TRBD1 aligns across 10 bases. This CDR3 spans 19 amino acids. Germline V gives CDR1 SGHRS, CDR2 YFSETQ. J lost 0 bases, V lost 1 base, and 12 bases had no gene match. The CDR3 is CASSLYLAGQGPTNYGYTF. DNA for the CDR3: TGCGCCAGCAGCTTGTACCTGGCGGGACAGGGGCCCACTAACTATGGCTACACCTTC.

This clone has a handful of counts. The CDR3, as DNA: TGTGCCAGCAGCCCCAGGACAGGGTCCTACGAGCAGTACTTC. This gives the protein CASSPRTGSYEQYF. The genes are TRBV9 and TRBJ2-7, with 8 bases that match TRBD1. The CDR3 length is 14 residues. V lost 4 bases to trimming and J lost 1 base; unmatched junction nucleotides: 4. Germline lookup yields CDR1 SGDLS and CDR2 YYNGEE.

The genes are TRBV7-9 and TRBJ1-2; D call uncertain. Germline-derived CDR1 and CDR2 are SEHNR and FQNEAQ (reference sequence). Trimming stripped 4 bases from V and 8 bases from J, with 20 bases between. This CDR3 comprises 15 residues. This CDR3 reads CASSSPGVLVGGYTF. The CDR3 DNA reads TGTGCCAGCAGCTCCCCTGGGGTTTTAGTGGGAGGCTACACCTTC.

V usage is TRBV7-2 and J usage is TRBJ2-6, with no clear D. Germline assignment: CDR1 SGHTA and CDR2 FQGNSA. With 8 bases removed from V and 2 bases from J, the gap between germline ends came to 7 bases. The CDR3 has 13 amino acids. The CDR3 coding sequence is TGTGCCAGCGGCGGAACTGGGGCCAACGTCCTGACTTTC. Encoded protein: CASGGTGANVLTF. Full variable domain (rest looked up from reference TRBV7-2 and TRBJ2-6): GAGVSQSPSNKVTEKGKDVELRCDPISGHTALYWYRQSLGQGLEFLIYFQGNSAPDKSGLPSDRFSAERTGGSVSTLTIQRTQQEDSAVYLCASGGTGANVLTFGAGSRLTVL.

The chain employs TRBV5-1 and TRBJ1-1; no reliable D call. Deletions cut 1 base from V and 0 bases from J, with 13 bases between. This CDR3 comprises 16 residues. In germline, CDR1 is SGHRS, CDR2 YFSETQ. The CDR3 spells CASSLRQVGMNTEAFF. CDR3 DNA: TGCGCCAGCAGCTTGAGGCAGGTCGGAATGAACACTGAAGCTTTCTTT. Complete variable domain (other parts from reference TRBV5-1 and TRBJ1-1): KAGVTQTPRYLIKTRGQQVTLSCSPISGHRSVSWYQQTPGQGLQFLFEYFSETQRNKGNFPGRFSGRQFSNSRSEMNVSTLELGDSALYLCASSLRQVGMNTEAFFGQGTRLTVV.

This clone was seen only a few times. The CDR3 bases are TGTGCCAGCAGCGTAGGCGGGGGGTCCTTGGAAAAACTGTTTTTT. Amino acids: CASSVGGGSLEKLFF. The J gene is TRBJ1-4, the V gene TRBV9; D is possibly TRBD1 (5 bases). CDR3 length: 15 residues. Trimming left V 0 bases short and J 8 bases short, with 14 bases between. Germline V lookup: CDR1 SGDLS, CDR2 YYNGEE.

The chain employs TRBV19 and TRBJ1-1; the D is unclear. From germline, CDR1 is LNHDA and CDR2 SQIVND (reference sequence). This CDR3 is built from 13 residues. V was trimmed by 8 bases and J by 0 bases, leaving 10 bases between them. The CDR3 is CASGEGVNTEAFF. DNA of the CDR3: TGTGCCAGTGGGGAGGGAGTGAACACTGAAGCTTTCTTT.